These 6 T cell receptor beta chains were sequenced from one sample in a study of blood T cell repertoires in COVID-19 (TCRdb year 2020). The library was built by means of the immunoSEQ multiplex PCR assay. TCRdb took over this immuneACCESS table, retaining in-frame rearrangements with V and J assigned. Such tables are incomplete; in checked studies, under half of the missing clones stem from an unresolved V gene, and the remainder is unexplained. A total of approximately 400,000 clones appear in this sample, 88% of them only once. The ten largest clones take up approximately 12% of the sample. The sample consisted of peripheral blood. The receptors originated from a woman in her 50s with COVID-19, enrolled during active disease.

This clone has only a few counts. This rearrangement joins TRBV29-1 to TRBJ1-1; tentative D call: TRBD1 (6 bases). Germline CDR1 is SQVTM and CDR2 is ANQGSEA. V lost 6 bases, J lost 0 bases, and 11 bases lay in between. This CDR3 has 13 amino acids. The CDR3 coding sequence is TGCAGCGTGCAACAGGGTTTGAACACTGAAGCTTTCTTT. This codes for CSVQQGLNTEAFF.

This sequence joins TRBV5-1 and TRBJ1-5; 7 nucleotides line up with TRBD1. Germline CDR1 is SGHRS and CDR2 is YFSETQ. The CDR3 has 16 amino acids. V lost 0 bases to trimming and J lost 6 bases; unmatched junction nucleotides: 9. The CDR3 is CASSLGGDSRPQPQHF. The CDR3 DNA reads TGCGCCAGCAGCTTGGGGGGGGACAGCAGACCTCAGCCCCAGCATTTT.

The chain is built from TRBV30 and TRBJ2-3; D is perhaps TRBD2 (6 bases). Between the trimmed V and J ends, which lost 5 bases and 10 bases, there was a span of 16 bases. Germline V gives CDR1 GTSNPN, CDR2 SVGIG (reference sequence). There are 12 residues in the CDR3. The CDR3 sequence is CAWAPPGLAQYF. The CDR3, as DNA: TGTGCCTGGGCCCCCCCGGGACTCGCGCAGTATTTT.

In DNA, the CDR3 is TGTGCCACCAGTCTACAGGGACACGAGCAGTACTTC. It encodes CATSLQGHEQYF. The V call is TRBV24-1, the J call TRBJ2-7, with a weak D call TRBD1 (6 bases). This CDR3 region has 12 residues. The V gene lost 6 bases and the J gene lost 5 bases, with 10 bases spanning the gap. Germline CDR1 is KGHDR and CDR2 is SFDVKD.

The V gene is TRBV4-2, the J gene TRBJ1-1; D unresolved. Trimming stripped 3 bases from V and 1 base from J, with 9 bases between. This CDR3 spans 14 amino acids. Germline V gene data show CDR1 as LGHNA and CDR2 as YNFKEQ. The CDR3 sequence: CASSQGPSNTEAFF. The DNA of the CDR3 is TGTGCCAGCAGCCAGGGCCCCTCGAACACTGAAGCTTTCTTT.

This clone showed up just a few times. The chain recombines TRBV11-2 with TRBJ1-1; D is possibly TRBD1 (5 bases). V was trimmed by 6 bases and J by 7 bases, leaving 18 bases between them. This CDR3 has 14 amino acids. Germline CDR1 is SGHAT and CDR2 is FQNNGV. The CDR3 DNA reads as TGTGCCAGCAGTCAGGGTTCGGGAGTAGGTGAAGCTTTCTTT. Amino acids: CASSQGSGVGEAFF.